This is a list of T cell receptor beta chains from one sample in a study of cytomegalovirus exposure and HLA in healthy donors. Clones were sequenced by immunoSEQ multiplex PCR, and TCRdb holds only the in-frame ones, with some missing. The table shows around 150,000 clones, with roughly 84% occurring only once. Sequencing was done on a sample of PBMCs. The receptor source for this set is a man younger than 30 in good health and CMV-seronegative. Each CDR3 is given with its conserved first and last residue. Each record gives: CDR3 protein, CDR3 DNA, J gene, clone size, V gene, D gene. D genes are given only for firm matches. Some rows have no size entry. The others give once, few or many, or a class for an expanded clone.

CDR3 protein: CASSLHRVSTDTQYF; CDR3 DNA: TGCGCCAGCAGCTTGCACAGGGTTAGCACAGATACGCAGTATTTT; J gene: TRBJ2-3; clone size: -; V gene: TRBV5-1; D gene: -
CDR3 protein: CASNRDGQANTEAFF; CDR3 DNA: TGTGCCAGCAACCGAGACGGACAGGCGAACACTGAAGCTTTCTTT; J gene: TRBJ1-1; clone size: -; V gene: TRBV9; D gene: TRBD1
CDR3 protein: CATSRTGTGKYF; CDR3 DNA: TGTGCCACCAGCAGAACCGGGACAGGGAAGTACTTC; J gene: TRBJ2-7; clone size: once; V gene: TRBV15; D gene: TRBD1
CDR3 protein: CASSPDRNYGYTF; CDR3 DNA: TGTGCCAGCAGTCCGGACAGGAACTATGGCTACACCTTC; J gene: TRBJ1-2; clone size: -; V gene: TRBV5-4; D gene: TRBD1
CDR3 protein: CASSPDSAGQGATGANVLTF; CDR3 DNA: TGCGCCAGCAGCCCTGACTCCGCGGGACAGGGGGCGACTGGGGCCAACGTCCTGACTTTC; J gene: TRBJ2-6; clone size: -; V gene: TRBV5-1; D gene: TRBD1
CDR3 protein: CASSERLLYNSPLHF; CDR3 DNA: TGTGCCAGCAGTGAAAGACTGTTATATAATTCACCCCTCCACTTT; J gene: TRBJ1-6; clone size: -; V gene: TRBV6-1; D gene: -
CDR3 protein: CASFRGIYNEQFF; CDR3 DNA: TGTGCCAGCTTCCGGGGGATTTACAATGAGCAGTTCTTC; J gene: TRBJ2-1; clone size: -; V gene: TRBV7-9; D gene: -
CDR3 protein: CASSLDGGGRAYEQYF; CDR3 DNA: TGTGCCAGCAGCTTAGACGGAGGCGGGAGGGCCTACGAGCAGTACTTC; J gene: TRBJ2-7; clone size: -; V gene: TRBV7-8; D gene: TRBD2
CDR3 protein: CASSFTSYEQYF; CDR3 DNA: TGTGCCAGCAGCTTTACTAGCTACGAGCAGTACTTC; J gene: TRBJ2-7; clone size: -; V gene: TRBV7-2; D gene: -
CDR3 protein: CASSQRRGGTEAFF; CDR3 DNA: TGTGCCAGCAGCCAACGGAGGGGGGGCACTGAAGCTTTCTTT; J gene: TRBJ1-1; clone size: -; V gene: TRBV7-9; D gene: -
CDR3 protein: CASSYSSRRQPQHF; CDR3 DNA: TGTGCCAGCAGTTACTCGAGCCGGCGGCAGCCCCAGCATTTT; J gene: TRBJ1-5; clone size: -; V gene: TRBV6-5; D gene: -
CDR3 protein: CASSIGGHPYEQYF; CDR3 DNA: TGTGCCAGTAGTATAGGTGGACACCCCTACGAGCAGTACTTC; J gene: TRBJ2-7; clone size: -; V gene: TRBV19; D gene: -
CDR3 protein: CAWRGQGARNSPLHF; CDR3 DNA: TGTGCCTGGAGGGGACAGGGGGCCAGAAATTCACCCCTCCACTTT; J gene: TRBJ1-6; clone size: -; V gene: TRBV30; D gene: TRBD1
CDR3 protein: CASSQDLYSNDEQFF; CDR3 DNA: TGCGCCAGCAGCCAAGATCTGTATAGTAACGATGAGCAGTTCTTC; J gene: TRBJ2-1; clone size: -; V gene: TRBV4-3; D gene: -
CDR3 protein: CTSSQGTPPGGAPDIQYF; CDR3 DNA: TGCACCAGCAGCCAAGGGACCCCGCCGGGGGGGGCCCCGGACATTCAGTACTTC; J gene: TRBJ2-4; clone size: -; V gene: TRBV1; D gene: -
CDR3 protein: CASSFWDRGYEQYF; CDR3 DNA: TGTGCCAGCAGTTTCTGGGACAGGGGATACGAGCAGTACTTC; J gene: TRBJ2-7; clone size: -; V gene: TRBV27; D gene: TRBD1
CDR3 protein: CASSQTSARVGYTF; CDR3 DNA: TGTGCCAGCAGTCAGACTTCAGCGAGGGTTGGCTACACCTTC; J gene: TRBJ1-2; clone size: -; V gene: TRBV6-5; D gene: -
CDR3 protein: CASSEDRGNTYEQYF; CDR3 DNA: TGTGCCAGCAGTGAAGACCGGGGGAATACCTACGAGCAGTACTTC; J gene: TRBJ2-7; clone size: once; V gene: TRBV2; D gene: -
CDR3 protein: CASSVSAKVGEQFF; CDR3 DNA: TGTGCCAGCAGCGTGTCAGCGAAGGTCGGTGAGCAGTTCTTC; J gene: TRBJ2-1; clone size: -; V gene: TRBV9; D gene: -
CDR3 protein: CASSTLAKSSYNEQFF; CDR3 DNA: TGTGCCAGCAGCACCTTAGCCAAGAGCTCCTACAATGAGCAGTTCTTC; J gene: TRBJ2-1; clone size: -; V gene: TRBV7-9; D gene: -
CDR3 protein: CASSDSPGTSTDTQYF; CDR3 DNA: TGTGCCAGCAGTGACTCGCCAGGGACTAGCACAGATACGCAGTATTTT; J gene: TRBJ2-3; clone size: -; V gene: TRBV6-4; D gene: -
CDR3 protein: CASSETSGRTDTQYF; CDR3 DNA: TGTGCCAGCAGTGAGACTAGCGGGAGGACAGATACGCAGTATTTT; J gene: TRBJ2-3; clone size: -; V gene: TRBV2; D gene: TRBD2
CDR3 protein: CASRNPQGSHTEAFF; CDR3 DNA: TGTGCCAGCAGGAACCCACAGGGTTCGCACACTGAAGCTTTCTTT; J gene: TRBJ1-1; clone size: -; V gene: TRBV2; D gene: -
CDR3 protein: CAIRDDRGHEQYF; CDR3 DNA: TGTGCCATCAGGGACGACAGGGGGCACGAGCAGTACTTC; J gene: TRBJ2-7; clone size: -; V gene: TRBV10-3; D gene: TRBD1
CDR3 protein: CASSPLSLNTEAFF; CDR3 DNA: TGTGCTAGCAGCCCTCTATCTTTGAACACTGAAGCTTTCTTT; J gene: TRBJ1-1; clone size: -; V gene: TRBV7-7; D gene: -
CDR3 protein: CATRGGQMNTEAFF; CDR3 DNA: TGTGCCACCCGGGGGGGACAGATGAACACTGAAGCTTTCTTT; J gene: TRBJ1-1; clone size: -; V gene: TRBV6-1; D gene: TRBD1
CDR3 protein: CASSDVGQGANEQYF; CDR3 DNA: TGTGCCAGCAGCGACGTGGGGCAGGGGGCCAACGAGCAGTACTTC; J gene: TRBJ2-7; clone size: -; V gene: TRBV11-2; D gene: TRBD1
CDR3 protein: CAIPGALSGNTIYF; CDR3 DNA: TGTGCCATCCCTGGAGCCCTCTCTGGAAACACCATATATTTT; J gene: TRBJ1-3; clone size: once; V gene: TRBV10-3; D gene: -
CDR3 protein: CASSGGATGGYTF; CDR3 DNA: TGTGCCAGCAGTGGGGGGGCTACCGGTGGCTACACCTTC; J gene: TRBJ1-2; clone size: few; V gene: TRBV28; D gene: -
CDR3 protein: CASSPRQGVAETQYF; CDR3 DNA: TGTGCCAGCAGCCCACGACAGGGAGTAGCAGAGACCCAGTACTTC; J gene: TRBJ2-5; clone size: -; V gene: TRBV7-9; D gene: TRBD1
CDR3 protein: CASSSFNTDTQYF; CDR3 DNA: TGTGCCAGCAGCTCCTTTAACACAGATACGCAGTATTTT; J gene: TRBJ2-3; clone size: -; V gene: TRBV7-2; D gene: -
CDR3 protein: CASRGGTEAFF; CDR3 DNA: TGCGCCAGCAGGGGGGGCACTGAAGCTTTCTTT; J gene: TRBJ1-1; clone size: few; V gene: TRBV5-1; D gene: -
CDR3 protein: CASSPGQSF; CDR3 DNA: TGTGCCAGCAGTCCGGGACAGTCCTTC; J gene: TRBJ2-7; clone size: -; V gene: TRBV27; D gene: TRBD1
CDR3 protein: CASRGGLAGGNEQFF; CDR3 DNA: TGTGCCAGCAGGGGAGGACTAGCGGGAGGTAATGAGCAGTTCTTC; J gene: TRBJ2-1; clone size: few; V gene: TRBV2; D gene: TRBD2
CDR3 protein: CASSGPSGSDEQYF; CDR3 DNA: TGTGCCAGCAGCGGCCCTAGCGGGAGCGACGAGCAGTACTTC; J gene: TRBJ2-7; clone size: -; V gene: TRBV5-5; D gene: TRBD2
CDR3 protein: CASSFQRGTEAFF; CDR3 DNA: TGTGCCAGCAGTTTCCAGAGAGGCACTGAAGCTTTCTTT; J gene: TRBJ1-1; clone size: -; V gene: TRBV27; D gene: -
CDR3 protein: CASRPGQGADTQYF; CDR3 DNA: TGTGCCAGCAGACCGGGACAGGGGGCAGATACGCAGTATTTT; J gene: TRBJ2-3; clone size: -; V gene: TRBV28; D gene: TRBD1
CDR3 protein: CSVEGDYGYTF; CDR3 DNA: TGCAGCGTTGAGGGAGACTATGGCTACACCTTC; J gene: TRBJ1-2; clone size: -; V gene: TRBV29-1; D gene: -
CDR3 protein: CASSPTGGGGTGELFF; CDR3 DNA: TGTGCCAGCAGCCCCACTGGGGGGGGAGGCACCGGGGAGCTGTTTTTT; J gene: TRBJ2-2; clone size: -; V gene: TRBV6-4; D gene: TRBD2
CDR3 protein: CASSLGSLKQETQYF; CDR3 DNA: TGTGCCAGCAGCTTGGGTAGTTTGAAACAAGAGACCCAGTACTTC; J gene: TRBJ2-5; clone size: -; V gene: TRBV5-4; D gene: -
CDR3 protein: CASSYSGGSSNSPLHF; CDR3 DNA: TGTGCCAGCAGTTACTCTGGGGGGAGTTCAAATTCACCCCTCCACTTT; J gene: TRBJ1-6; clone size: -; V gene: TRBV6-6; D gene: -
CDR3 protein: CASSLAGTHSGNTIYF; CDR3 DNA: TGTGCCAGCAGCTTGGCGGGGACACACTCTGGAAACACCATATATTTT; J gene: TRBJ1-3; clone size: -; V gene: TRBV5-4; D gene: -
CDR3 protein: CASGLYSDTQYF; CDR3 DNA: TGTGCTAGTGGTTTGTATTCGGATACGCAGTATTTT; J gene: TRBJ2-3; clone size: -; V gene: TRBV12-5; D gene: -
CDR3 protein: CASSFGINEKLFF; CDR3 DNA: TGTGCCAGCAGCTTCGGGATTAATGAAAAACTGTTTTTT; J gene: TRBJ1-4; clone size: -; V gene: TRBV11-1; D gene: -
CDR3 protein: CTSSFGDRGTNEQFF; CDR3 DNA: TGTACCAGCAGCTTCGGGGACAGGGGAACCAATGAGCAGTTCTTC; J gene: TRBJ2-1; clone size: -; V gene: TRBV28; D gene: TRBD1
CDR3 protein: CASSLLAGGYTGELFF; CDR3 DNA: TGTGCCAGCAGCCTCCTAGCGGGAGGCTACACCGGGGAGCTGTTTTTT; J gene: TRBJ2-2; clone size: -; V gene: TRBV7-3; D gene: TRBD2
CDR3 protein: CASSLGAWIGETQYF; CDR3 DNA: TGTGCCAGCAGCTTAGGGGCGTGGATTGGAGAGACCCAGTACTTC; J gene: TRBJ2-5; clone size: -; V gene: TRBV7-3; D gene: -
CDR3 protein: CASSPLLAGPYNEQFF; CDR3 DNA: TGTGCCAGCAGCCCCCTCCTAGCGGGACCCTACAATGAGCAGTTCTTC; J gene: TRBJ2-1; clone size: -; V gene: TRBV7-2; D gene: TRBD2
CDR3 protein: CASSLRGGNLYGYTF; CDR3 DNA: TGTGCCAGCAGTTTACGGGGAGGGAACCTCTATGGCTACACCTTC; J gene: TRBJ1-2; clone size: once; V gene: TRBV27; D gene: -
CDR3 protein: CASSLLAGEGETQYF; CDR3 DNA: TGTGCCAGTAGTCTACTAGCGGGGGAGGGAGAGACCCAGTACTTC; J gene: TRBJ2-5; clone size: -; V gene: TRBV19; D gene: TRBD2
CDR3 protein: CASSLVGGPSSYEQYF; CDR3 DNA: TGTGCCAGCAGCTTAGTAGGGGGTCCGAGCTCCTACGAGCAGTACTTC; J gene: TRBJ2-7; clone size: -; V gene: TRBV7-2; D gene: -
CDR3 protein: CASSPRRGHTDTQYF; CDR3 DNA: TGTGCCAGCAGCCCACGTAGAGGGCACACAGATACGCAGTATTTT; J gene: TRBJ2-3; clone size: -; V gene: TRBV7-2; D gene: -
CDR3 protein: CAISDVGRSGNTIYF; CDR3 DNA: TGTGCCATCAGTGACGTAGGGAGGTCTGGAAACACCATATATTTT; J gene: TRBJ1-3; clone size: -; V gene: TRBV10-3; D gene: -
CDR3 protein: CASSLKGQGLTGELFF; CDR3 DNA: TGCGCCAGCAGCTTGAAGGGACAGGGTCTCACCGGGGAGCTGTTTTTT; J gene: TRBJ2-2; clone size: once; V gene: TRBV5-1; D gene: TRBD1
CDR3 protein: CASSLAAGGGNTGELFF; CDR3 DNA: TGCGCCAGCAGCTTGGCTGCGGGAGGGGGTAACACCGGGGAGCTGTTTTTT; J gene: TRBJ2-2; clone size: -; V gene: TRBV5-1; D gene: TRBD2